This TCR beta chain was observed in a study of T cell repertoires in cytomegalovirus infection. Study as a whole: The public TCR beta signatures pointed to both CMV infection and matching HLA type.

Regarding the study as a whole: Cumulative public TCR beta family frequency identified CMV carriers with the relevant HLA.

Note on this clonotype: Antigen specificity is unknown.

Trimming took off 3 bases at V and 7 bases at J, with 16 bases between the two ends. The CDR3 loop spans 15 amino acids. The germline gives CDR1 MNHEY, CDR2 SVGAGI. TCRdb called the reads again in MiXCR, with one record for every CDR3 protein. There are about 770,000 distinct CDR3 sequences in the sample; under 35% occur only once, and 13% lies in the top ten. This rearrangement joins TRBV6-5 to TRBJ2-1, with D perhaps TRBD1 or TRBD2 (5 bases each). The TCR was taken from a human donor in good health (CMV status not recorded). Some clones in this sample may be carry-over from other donors' samples. The sequencing here drew on cultured CD8+ T cells from PBMCs, taken from culture after CMV antigen stimulation. CDR3 amino acids: CASSYGDRAENEQFF. The CDR3, as DNA: TGTGCCAGCAGTTATGGGGACCGAGCGGAAAATGAGCAGTTCTTC.